The rows below give T cell receptor beta chains drawn from one sample of a study of CD8 T cells in ankylosing spondylitis. TCRdb reprocessed the 5' RACE reads via MiXCR and lists one record per CDR3 protein. The sample contains about 140,000 distinct CDR3 sequences, around 7.9% of which appear only once. What was sequenced was blood, either unsorted or a sorted T cell fraction (not recorded which). Source of these receptors: a female donor with ankylosing spondylitis or in good health (not recorded which). Each CDR3 is given with its conserved first and last residue. Each record gives: CDR3 protein, CDR3 DNA, D gene, CDR3 length, clone size, J gene, V gene. A D gene is named only where the DNA matches it firmly. Expanded clones get a size class; other rows say once, few or many, or leave the size out.

CAATSGVSTDTQYF | TGTGCCGCTACTAGCGGGGTGAGCACAGATACGCAGTATTTT | TRBD2 | 14 | many | TRBJ2-3 | TRBV10-3
CASSGGGDIQYF | TGTGCCAGCAGTGGGGGGGGGGACATTCAGTACTTC | TRBD2 | 12 | many | TRBJ2-4 | TRBV25-1
CASSQDSRATNEKLFF | TGCGCCAGCAGCCAAGATTCCCGAGCAACTAATGAAAAACTGTTTTTT | - | 16 | many | TRBJ1-4 | TRBV4-3
CASSLGPSGYEQYF | TGTGCCAGCAGTTTAGGCCCTAGCGGATACGAGCAGTACTTC | TRBD2 | 14 | many | TRBJ2-7 | TRBV12-3/TRBV12-4
CASAGGDTQYF | TGTGCCAGCGCGGGGGGGGATACGCAGTATTTT | TRBD2 | 11 | many | TRBJ2-3 | TRBV12-3/TRBV12-4
CASSKGQGSYEQYF | TGTGCCAGCAGCAAGGGACAGGGATCCTACGAGCAGTACTTC | TRBD1 | 14 | many | TRBJ2-7 | TRBV9
CASSLEVQPGAQYF | TGCGCCAGCAGCTTGGAAGTACAACCCGGGGCCCAGTACTTC | - | 14 | many | TRBJ2-5 | TRBV5-1
CATSRDSGGADTQYF | TGTGCCACCAGCAGAGACTCCGGGGGGGCAGATACGCAGTATTTT | TRBD2 | 15 | many | TRBJ2-3 | TRBV15
CASSQEGTTTDEQFF | TGTGCCAGCAGCCAAGAAGGGACTACTACTGATGAGCAGTTCTTC | TRBD2 | 15 | many | TRBJ2-1 | TRBV4-2
CASSVSVQRNTEAFF | TGTGCCAGCAGCGTCAGCGTACAGAGGAACACTGAAGCTTTCTTT | - | 15 | many | TRBJ1-1 | TRBV9
CASSHAPGAYNEQFF | TGCGCCAGCAGCCACGCCCCCGGAGCTTACAATGAGCAGTTCTTC | - | 15 | few | TRBJ2-1 | TRBV4-1
CASSQETGGGFDSPLHF | TGTGCCAGCAGCCAAGAGACCGGCGGGGGTTTCGATTCACCCCTCCACTTT | - | 17 | many | TRBJ1-6 | TRBV4-2
CASSLAGSGNTIYF | TGTGCCAGCAGCTTAGCGGGGTCTGGAAACACCATATATTTT | - | 14 | many | TRBJ1-3 | TRBV28
CSARPAEKLNTEAFF | TGCAGTGCTAGACCGGCGGAGAAACTGAACACTGAAGCTTTCTTT | - | 15 | many | TRBJ1-1 | TRBV20-1
CSARAGQGENEQFF | TGCAGTGCTAGGGCGGGACAGGGGGAAAATGAGCAGTTCTTC | TRBD1 | 14 | many | TRBJ2-1 | TRBV20-1
CASSQVDSDTYEQYF | TGCGCCAGCAGCCAAGTCGACAGCGATACCTACGAGCAGTACTTC | - | 15 | many | TRBJ2-7 | TRBV4-1
CSARDLGQVFYEQYF | TGCAGTGCTAGAGATCTCGGACAGGTATTTTACGAGCAGTACTTC | TRBD1 | 15 | many | TRBJ2-7 | TRBV20-1
CASSRAGGPEGEQFF | TGTGCCAGCAGTCGAGCGGGGGGGCCCGAGGGTGAGCAGTTCTTC | TRBD2 | 15 | many | TRBJ2-1 | TRBV12-3/TRBV12-4
CASSQDISWGGNTIYF | TGCGCCAGCAGCCAAGATATTAGCTGGGGAGGAAACACCATATATTTT | - | 16 | many | TRBJ1-3 | TRBV4-1
CASSLAQGVLYEQYF | TGTGCCAGCAGCCTAGCACAGGGGGTTCTCTACGAGCAGTACTTC | TRBD1 | 15 | many | TRBJ2-7 | TRBV7-2
CASSWGAGGSGEQFF | TGTGCCAGCAGTTGGGGTGCGGGGGGGAGCGGTGAGCAGTTCTTC | TRBD2 | 15 | many | TRBJ2-1 | TRBV12-3/TRBV12-4
CASSLAGTGNYEQYF | TGTGCCAGCAGCTTAGCGGGGACAGGGAACTACGAGCAGTACTTC | TRBD1 | 15 | medium-sized | TRBJ2-7 | TRBV7-2
CASSQDLQNTEAFF | TGTGCCAGCAGCCAAGATCTGCAGAACACTGAAGCTTTCTTT | - | 14 | many | TRBJ1-1 | TRBV3-1
CASRLQTDTQYF | TGTGCCAGCAGATTACAAACAGATACGCAGTATTTT | - | 12 | many | TRBJ2-3 | TRBV5-5
CASRLGLAGPNTGELFF | TGCGCCAGCAGACTCGGACTAGCGGGACCGAACACCGGGGAGCTGTTTTTT | TRBD2 | 17 | many | TRBJ2-2 | TRBV5-1
CASIQPRGEGENYGYTF | TGTGCCAGCATCCAACCGAGGGGGGAGGGCGAAAACTATGGCTACACCTTC | - | 17 | many | TRBJ1-2 | TRBV7-9
CSARVRVQETQYF | TGCAGTGCTAGAGTAAGAGTCCAAGAGACCCAGTACTTC | - | 13 | many | TRBJ2-5 | TRBV20-1
CASQGGGFDYGYTF | TGTGCCAGCCAAGGCGGGGGCTTCGACTATGGCTACACCTTC | - | 14 | many | TRBJ1-2 | TRBV10-3
CASSIGTGIATNEKLFF | TGTGCCAGTAGTATCGGGACAGGGATAGCAACTAATGAAAAACTGTTTTTT | TRBD1 | 17 | many | TRBJ1-4 | TRBV19
CASSSSTGENTDEAFF | TGTGCCAGCAGCTCATCGACAGGGGAGAACACTGATGAAGCTTTCTTT | TRBD1 | 16 | many | TRBJ1-1 | TRBV7-3
CASSNRLAGGLDTQYF | TGTGCCAGCAGCAATCGACTAGCGGGGGGGTTAGATACGCAGTATTTT | TRBD2 | 16 | many | TRBJ2-3 | TRBV7-8
CASSRKYQETQYF | TGTGCCAGCAGCCGCAAGTACCAAGAGACCCAGTACTTC | - | 13 | many | TRBJ2-5 | TRBV3-1
CASRQAISYNEQFF | TGTGCCAGCAGACAGGCAATCTCCTACAATGAGCAGTTCTTC | - | 14 | many | TRBJ2-1 | TRBV7-2
CATSDWDSTDTQYF | TGTGCCACCAGTGACTGGGACTCCACAGATACGCAGTATTTT | - | 14 | many | TRBJ2-3 | TRBV24-1
CASSLGLDRGNSPLHF | TGTGCCAGCAGCTTAGGGTTGGACAGGGGCAATTCACCCCTCCACTTT | TRBD1 | 16 | few | TRBJ1-6 | TRBV11-2
CASSLWDRRSHVLTF | TGTGCCAGCAGCTTGTGGGACAGGCGGTCCCACGTCCTGACTTTC | TRBD1 | 15 | once | TRBJ2-6 | TRBV5-4
CASSLGASQETQYF | TGCGCCAGCAGCTTGGGGGCTAGCCAAGAGACCCAGTACTTC | - | 14 | many | TRBJ2-5 | TRBV5-1
CASSLDRGLGADTQYF | TGTGCCAGCAGCCTTGACAGGGGGCTTGGGGCAGATACGCAGTATTTT | TRBD1 | 16 | - | TRBJ2-3 | TRBV7-2
CATSSEQGLAGDTQYF | TGTGCCACCAGCAGTGAACAGGGACTAGCGGGGGATACGCAGTATTTT | TRBD2 | 16 | many | TRBJ2-3 | TRBV15
CASSLGGGPPRETQYF | TGCGCCAGCAGCTTGGGCGGGGGCCCTCCCAGGGAGACCCAGTACTTC | - | 16 | many | TRBJ2-5 | TRBV5-1
CASSRGVSGNTIYF | TGTGCCAGCAGCCGTGGGGTTTCGGGAAACACCATATATTTT | - | 14 | many | TRBJ1-3 | TRBV12-3/TRBV12-4
CAWDRRDRGILQETQYF | TGTGCCTGGGATCGCCGGGACAGGGGGATACTTCAGGAGACCCAGTACTTC | TRBD1 | 17 | - | TRBJ2-5 | TRBV30
CASSYQPPADRVIDTQYF | TGTGCCAGCAGTTATCAGCCCCCCGCGGACAGGGTAATAGATACGCAGTATTTT | TRBD1 | 18 | many | TRBJ2-3 | TRBV6-5
CASSPQGEKLFF | TGTGCCAGCTCACCCCAAGGTGAAAAACTGTTTTTT | - | 12 | many | TRBJ1-4 | TRBV18
CASSLSREEKLFF | TGTGCCAGCAGCTTAAGCCGCGAAGAAAAACTGTTTTTT | - | 13 | many | TRBJ1-4 | TRBV7-2
CASGRGEVTGANVLTF | TGTGCCAGCGGAAGGGGGGAAGTAACAGGGGCCAACGTCCTGACTTTC | - | 16 | few | TRBJ2-6 | TRBV7-9
CASSTWTGLDTEAFF | TGTGCCAGCAGCACCTGGACAGGGCTGGACACTGAAGCTTTCTTT | TRBD1 | 15 | many | TRBJ1-1 | TRBV7-9
CASNFDGMAYEQYF | TGCGCCAGCAACTTCGACGGGATGGCCTACGAGCAGTACTTC | - | 14 | many | TRBJ2-7 | TRBV5-1
CASSQDRGNANTGELFF | TGCGCCAGCAGCCAAGATCGGGGGAACGCGAACACCGGGGAGCTGTTTTTT | - | 17 | - | TRBJ2-2 | TRBV4-3
CASSSRASSSTDTQYF | TGTGCCAGCAGCTCAAGGGCTAGCTCGTCCACAGATACGCAGTATTTT | - | 16 | many | TRBJ2-3 | TRBV9
CASSLVGINTEAFF | TGCGCCAGCAGCTTGGTCGGGATCAACACTGAAGCTTTCTTT | - | 14 | many | TRBJ1-1 | TRBV5-1
CASSDGLGNIQYF | TGTGCCAGCAGTGACGGACTTGGGAACATTCAGTACTTC | - | 13 | - | TRBJ2-4 | TRBV6-4
CASSTRTGVNTEAFF | TGCGCCAGCAGCACCCGGACAGGGGTGAACACTGAAGCTTTCTTT | TRBD1 | 15 | many | TRBJ1-1 | TRBV4-1
CSARDGSRRNTEAFF | TGCAGTGCTAGAGATGGCTCCAGGAGGAACACTGAAGCTTTCTTT | - | 15 | many | TRBJ1-1 | TRBV20-1